A single sample is the source of the 6 T cell receptor beta chains below, sequenced in a study of T cell responses to AZD1222 COVID-19 vaccine (dated by TCRdb to the early 2020s). Library preparation was by the immunoSEQ multiplex PCR assay. What TCRdb holds here is the immuneACCESS table cut down to in-frame rearrangements. Part of the clones is not present; checked against another copy, under half of the missing clones reflect an unresolved V gene, and the others are unexplained. The sample yields around 150,000 clones; approximately 90% were counted once. 1.9% of the sample is in the top ten clones. Per the publication, the time point label means: baseline before first vaccination. The input for sequencing was peripheral blood, taken on day 0 of AZD1222 vaccination. These receptors were taken from an adult in good health.

The chain links TRBV7-2 to TRBJ2-1; D gene unclear. This CDR3 is 13 amino acids long. Trimming shortened V by 3 bases and J by 6 bases, and 9 bases separated the two germline ends. Germline CDR1 SGHTA, CDR2 FQGNSA. Here the CDR3 reads CASSLISGNEQFF. CDR3 bases: TGTGCCAGCAGCTTGATTTCGGGCAATGAGCAGTTCTTC.

The V gene is TRBV5-1, the J gene TRBJ2-1; D is unresolved. The CDR3 spans 12 residues. V was clipped by 3 bases and J by 5 bases, with 6 bases between them. Germline V gene sequence: CDR1 SGHRS, CDR2 YFSETQ. CDR3 amino acids: CASSSNNNEQFF. CDR3 coding DNA: TGCGCCAGCAGCTCCAACAACAATGAGCAGTTCTTC.

This clone appeared a single time. The V gene is TRBV5-5, the J gene TRBJ1-6; possibly TRBD1 for D (5 bases). There are 16 residues in the CDR3. Trimming took off 0 bases at V and 7 bases at J, with 14 bases between the two ends. The germline V gene has CDR1 SGHKS and CDR2 YYEKEE (reference sequence). The CDR3 here is CASSLVGGSTNSPLHF. In DNA, the CDR3 is TGTGCCAGCAGCTTGGTCGGGGGTAGCACCAATTCACCCCTCCACTTT.

This clone has a single count. The CDR3 DNA is TGTGCCAGCAGTGATCAGGGGGTCAGACTCCAAAGCAATCAGCCCCAGCATTTT. This codes for CASSDQGVRLQSNQPQHF. The V and J genes are TRBV2 and TRBJ1-5; 7 bases map to TRBD1. This CDR3 comprises 18 residues. Losses at the gene ends were 3 bases for V and 1 base for J; bases not matched to a gene: 12. Germline V gene sequence: CDR1 SNHLY, CDR2 FYNNEI. Supplemented by reference TRBV2 and TRBJ1-5, the full variable domain reads EPEVTQTPSHQVTQMGQEVILRCVPISNHLYFYWYRQILGQKVEFLVSFYNNEISEKSEIFDDQFSVERPDGSNFTLKIRSTKLEDSAMYFCASSDQGVRLQSNQPQHFGDGTRLSIL.

The chain combines TRBV6-2 or TRBV6-3 with TRBJ1-1; D is unclear. V was shortened by 6 bases and J by 0 bases, with 11 bases between the two germline ends. The germline gives CDR1 MNHEY, CDR2 SVGEGT. The CDR3 contains 14 residues. The CDR3 nucleotides are TGTGCCAGCAGCCTCCCCGGGGTGAACACTGAAGCTTTCTTT. Translated, it gives CASSLPGVNTEAFF.

This clone was seen only once. This chain connects TRBV7-3 to TRBJ2-7, with 9 bases fitting TRBD1. V shed 5 bases and J 3 bases; nucleotides not matched to a gene: 8. CDR3 length: 15 amino acids. CDR1 SGHTA and CDR2 FQGTGA come from the germline V gene. This chain's CDR3 is CASSITGGALYEQYF. CDR3 nucleotide sequence: TGTGCCAGCAGCATTACAGGGGGCGCGCTCTACGAGCAGTACTTC.